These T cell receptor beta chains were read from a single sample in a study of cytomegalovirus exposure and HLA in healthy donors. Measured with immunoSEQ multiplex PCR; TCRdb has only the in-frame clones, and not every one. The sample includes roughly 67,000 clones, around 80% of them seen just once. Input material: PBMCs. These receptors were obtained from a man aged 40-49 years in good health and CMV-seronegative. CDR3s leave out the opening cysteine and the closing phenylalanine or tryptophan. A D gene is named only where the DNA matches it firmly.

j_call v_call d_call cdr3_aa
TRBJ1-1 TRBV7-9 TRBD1 ASSKGTGEAEAF
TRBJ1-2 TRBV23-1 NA ASSRSQGFLFYGYT
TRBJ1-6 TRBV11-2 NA ASSLPRQGNSPLH
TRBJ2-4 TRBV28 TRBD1 ASSPRQGGDIQY
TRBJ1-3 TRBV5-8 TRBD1 ASSRGTVNSGNTIY
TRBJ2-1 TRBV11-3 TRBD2 ASSSLPTSAKF
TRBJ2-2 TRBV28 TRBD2 ASSSLPGSGSHTGELF
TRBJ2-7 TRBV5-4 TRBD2 ASSQESGSSYEQY
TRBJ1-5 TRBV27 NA ASSFRVSTASNQPQH
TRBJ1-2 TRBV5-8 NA ASRPWGANYGYT
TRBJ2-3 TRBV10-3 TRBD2 AISDLTSGGADTQY
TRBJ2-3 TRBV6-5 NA ASSYRGTDTQY
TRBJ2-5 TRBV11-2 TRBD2 ASSRAATSGSVQETQY
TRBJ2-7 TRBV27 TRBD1 ASRIGQGYEQY
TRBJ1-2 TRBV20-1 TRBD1 SVDRDT
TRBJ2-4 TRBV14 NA ASSRASGVKSAKNIQY
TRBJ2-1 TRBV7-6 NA ASSSGRGWSYNEQF
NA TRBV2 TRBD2 ASSSRPGLAGSSYEQY
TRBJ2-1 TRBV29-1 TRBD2 SVEGLAGTSGRASYNEQF
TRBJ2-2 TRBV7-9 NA ASSLDWARNTGELF
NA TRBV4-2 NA ASSQDLGSSYEQY
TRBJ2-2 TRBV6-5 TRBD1 ASSRDSYTGELF
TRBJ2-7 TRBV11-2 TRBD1 ASSLSGQGAKYEQY
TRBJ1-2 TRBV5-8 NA ASSSGAYGYT
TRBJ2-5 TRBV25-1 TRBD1 ASRTGGAETQY
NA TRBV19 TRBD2 ATRGDSYEQY
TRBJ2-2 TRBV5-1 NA ASSRQGGNTGELF
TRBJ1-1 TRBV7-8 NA ASEREMNTEAF
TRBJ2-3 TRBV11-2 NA ASSFRVASSTDTQY
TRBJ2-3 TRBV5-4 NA ASSLTVSYTDTQY
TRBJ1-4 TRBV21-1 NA ASRGPGGGDEKLF
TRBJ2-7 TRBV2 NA ASSEMIAGPSYEQY
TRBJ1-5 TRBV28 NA ASSLGSRGNQPQH
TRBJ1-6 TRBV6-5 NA ASSTSHNYNSPLH
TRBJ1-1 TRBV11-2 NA ASSFPGGTEAF
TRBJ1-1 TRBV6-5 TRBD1 ASRDRGLVTEAF
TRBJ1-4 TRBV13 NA ASSFRRGLNEKLF
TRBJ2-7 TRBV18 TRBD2 ASSPEAGEVSYEQY
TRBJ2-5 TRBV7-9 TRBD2 SSSRAGGKETQY
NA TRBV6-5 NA ASSPPGSTAAEQY
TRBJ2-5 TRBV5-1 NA ASEEGETQY
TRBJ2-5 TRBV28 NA ASRRGGEETQY
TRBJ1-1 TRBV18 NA ASLPPSMNTEAF
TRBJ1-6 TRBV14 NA ASSLWAAYSPLH
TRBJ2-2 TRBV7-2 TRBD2 ASSSRTSGITGELF
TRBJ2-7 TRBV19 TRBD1 ASSIGTGGADHEQY
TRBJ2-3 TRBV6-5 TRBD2 ASSYGGLAGTDTQY
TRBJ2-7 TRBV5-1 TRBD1 ASSPGTGSYEQY
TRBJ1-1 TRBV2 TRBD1 ASNGQGITEAF
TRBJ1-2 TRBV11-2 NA ASSAPPGEFYGYT
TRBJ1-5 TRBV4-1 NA ASSQALAGGNQPQH
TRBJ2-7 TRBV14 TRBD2 ASSQGGGISYEQY
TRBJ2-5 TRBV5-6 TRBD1 ASSLGQGVQETQY
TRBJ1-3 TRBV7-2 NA ASSLGSSGNTIY
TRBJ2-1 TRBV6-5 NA ASSYSSAYNEQF